Shown below are 25 T cell receptor beta chains from a single sample sequenced in a study of sequential checkpoint blockade in melanoma. Described treatment: randomized to nivolumab then ipilimumab (arm A) or the reverse (arm B). TCRdb keeps only in-frame clones here, not all; method: immunoSEQ multiplex PCR. The table shows 7,500 to 8,500 clones, with under 80% occurring only once. Specimen: CD8+ T cells sorted from blood (inferred from file names), collected from a patient given nivolumab and ipilimumab in sequence. These receptors all come from a human patient with melanoma. Some clones in this sample may be carry-over from other donors' samples.

This chain connects TRBV10-2 to TRBJ2-5; 7 nucleotides align to TRBD1. TRBJ2-7 explains the end of the DNA better; the J call may be wrong. The V gene's germline CDR1 is WSHSY and CDR2 SAAADI. This CDR3 contains 14 residues. The CDR3 loop reads CASSLSGGRYEQYF. The DNA of the CDR3 is TGCGCCAGCAGTTTGTCAGGGGGTCGGTACGAGCAGTACTTC.

This rearrangement joins TRBV4-2 to TRBJ1-1, with a possible D match to TRBD1 (5 bases). Germline CDR1 LGHNA, CDR2 YNFKEQ. The CDR3 sequence is 14 residues long. Trimming removed 8 bases from V and 1 base from J, with 14 bases in between. CDR3 protein: CASGPDRENTEAFF. The DNA of the CDR3 is TGTGCCAGCGGGCCTGACAGAGAGAACACTGAAGCTTTCTTT.

The chain links TRBV27 to TRBJ1-6, with D maybe TRBD1 (6 bases). The V and J ends lost 2 bases and 6 bases respectively, with 8 bases between them. This CDR3 is 14 amino acids long. Germline V gene lookup returns CDR1 MNHEY and CDR2 SMNVEV (reference sequence). CDR3 region: CASSLGQTNSPLHF. The CDR3 DNA reads as TGTGCCAGCAGTTTAGGACAGACTAATTCACCCCTCCACTTT.

The chain has TRBV5-1 and TRBJ1-5; 7 nucleotides match TRBD1. The ends lost 1 base at V and 2 bases at J; junction bases unmatched: 0. Germline lookup yields CDR1 SGHRS and CDR2 YFSETQ. This CDR3 has 14 amino acids. The CDR3 DNA sequence: TGCGCCAGCAGCTTGACAGGGGGCAATCAGCCCCAGCATTTT. Its protein product is CASSLTGGNQPQHF.

The chain is built from TRBV28 and TRBJ1-5; D unclear. Germline lookup yields CDR1 MDHEN and CDR2 SYDVKM. Trimming pared 4 bases from V and 9 bases from J, leaving 16 bases between. CDR3 length equals 14 residues. The CDR3 DNA reads as TGTGCCAGCAGTTCGGACCGCCGTCGGGGGCCCCAGCATTTT. It is translated as CASSSDRRRGPQHF. Filled out from reference TRBV28 and TRBJ1-5, the complete variable domain reads DVKVTQSSRYLVKRTGEKVFLECVQDMDHENMFWYRQDPGLGLRLIYFSYDVKMKEKGDIPEGYSVSREKKERFSLILESASTNQTSMYLCASSSDRRRGPQHFGDGTRLSIL.

The rearrangement uses TRBV6-1 and TRBJ1-4; 8 nucleotides match TRBD1. CDR3 length: 15 amino acids. The ends lost 5 bases at V and 4 bases at J; junction bases unmatched: 6. In germline, CDR1 is MNHNS, CDR2 SASEGT. The CDR3 here is CASSTQGASNEKLFF. CDR3 sequence (DNA): TGTGCCAGCAGTACCCAGGGGGCAAGTAATGAAAAACTGTTTTTT.

This CDR3 reads CAAANGGHEQYF. CDR3 coding DNA: TGTGCCGCCGCCAACGGGGGACACGAGCAGTACTTC. This chain uses TRBV10-3 with TRBJ2-7, with a possible D match to TRBD2 (6 bases). Germline loops: CDR1 ENHRY, CDR2 SYGVKD. The CDR3 loop spans 12 amino acids. V lost 11 bases and J lost 5, with 16 bases in between.

The chain's CDR3 is CASRTGGGHYGYTF. DNA of the CDR3: TGCGCCAGCAGGACAGGGGGAGGTCACTATGGCTACACCTTC. This rearrangement joins TRBV5-1 to TRBJ1-2, with TRBD1 identical over 9 bases. CDR1 and CDR2 from the germline V gene are SGHRS and YFSETQ. Trimming took 5 bases from V and 3 from J; bases not matched to a gene: 5. There are 14 residues in the CDR3. The full variable domain, in which reference TRBV5-1 and TRBJ1-2 provide the parts outside the CDR3, is KAGVTQTPRYLIKTRGQQVTLSCSPISGHRSVSWYQQTPGQGLQFLFEYFSETQRNKGNFPGRFSGRQFSNSRSEMNVSTLELGDSALYLCASRTGGGHYGYTFGSGTRLTVV.

The CDR3, as DNA: TGTGCCAGCACCCTCCGCGACGGGGTGGCTAGGTACGAGCAGTACTTC. The encoded protein is CASTLRDGVARYEQYF. The rearrangement links TRBV27 to TRBJ2-7, with a possible D match to TRBD2 (5 bases). CDR1 is MNHEY and CDR2 is SMNVEV in the germline V gene (reference sequence). V shed 7 bases and J shed 4 bases, with 23 bases lying between them. The CDR3 loop spans 16 amino acids.

The chain is built from TRBV4-2 and TRBJ1-5, with no clear D. The germline V gene has CDR1 LGHNA and CDR2 YNFKEQ. This CDR3 contains 13 residues. Trimming shortened V by 5 bases and J by 4 bases, and 9 bases separated the two germline ends. The CDR3 sequence is CASSLLRNQPQHF. The CDR3 nucleotides are TGTGCCAGCAGCTTGCTCAGAAATCAGCCCCAGCATTTT.

V and J are TRBV6-5 and TRBJ1-2; D remains ambiguous. V was shortened by 7 bases and J by 8 bases, with 8 bases between the two germline ends. The CDR3 totals 10 residues. Germline V gene sequence: CDR1 MNHEY, CDR2 SVGAGI. The CDR3, as DNA: TGTGCCAGCAAAACGAGGGGCTACACCTTC. Translating it yields CASKTRGYTF.

This clone has a handful of counts. The chain links TRBV7-3 to TRBJ1-6; no reliable D call. V lost 4 bases and J 7 bases, leaving 8 bases between the germline ends. The CDR3 is 13 residues long. CDR1 is SGHTA, CDR2 FQGTGA, per germline. Written as DNA, the CDR3 is TGTGCCAGCAGCTCATCGGGAAATTCACCCCTCCACTTT. Translation gives CASSSSGNSPLHF. Filled out from reference TRBV7-3 and TRBJ1-6, the complete variable domain reads GAGVSQTPSNKVTEKGKYVELRCDPISGHTALYWYRQSLGQGPEFLIYFQGTGAADDSGLPNDRFFAVRPEGSVSTLKIQRTERGDSAVYLCASSSSGNSPLHFGNGTRLTVT.

This chain links TRBV27 with TRBJ2-7; weak D call: TRBD1 (5 bases). Germline CDR1 is MNHEY and CDR2 is SMNVEV (reference sequence). The V end was cut by 0 bases, the J end by 4 bases, with 7 bases between. This CDR3 has 13 amino acids. The CDR3 sequence: CASSLSRDYEQYF. In DNA, the CDR3 is TGTGCCAGCAGTTTATCCAGGGATTACGAGCAGTACTTC.

The rearrangement links TRBV15 to TRBJ2-7; D is perhaps TRBD1 (6 bases). Germline CDR1 reads LNHNV; CDR2 reads YYDKDF (reference sequence). V lost 3 bases, J lost 1 base, and 10 bases lay in between. The CDR3 covers 14 residues. The CDR3 protein is CATSRTGKSYEQYF. The CDR3 region has the DNA TGTGCCACCAGCAGGACAGGTAAATCCTACGAGCAGTACTTC. The complete variable domain, with remaining parts taken from reference TRBV15 and TRBJ2-7, reads DAMVIQNPRYQVTQFGKPVTLSCSQTLNHNVMYWYQQKSSQAPKLLFHYYDKDFNNEADTPDNFQSRRPNTSFCFLDIRSPGLGDTAMYLCATSRTGKSYEQYFGPGTRLTVT.

The rearrangement uses TRBV7-6 and TRBJ1-1; 10 bases match TRBD1. J gave up 3 bases and V 5 bases, and 6 bases lay outside the gene matches. This CDR3 is 15 amino acids long. Germline values: CDR1 SGHVS, CDR2 FNYEAQ. The CDR3 here is CASSRDRGRDTEAFF. Here the CDR3 DNA reads TGTGCCAGCAGCCGGGACAGGGGCCGGGACACTGAAGCTTTCTTT.

This clone was seen a few times. The chain recombines TRBV29-1 with TRBJ2-7; the D gene is possibly TRBD1 (6 bases). There are 13 residues in the CDR3. Looked up from germline, CDR1 is SQVTM and CDR2 is ANQGSEA. V was pared by 5 bases and J by 3 bases, with 14 bases between. CDR3 protein: CSVTTDRIYEQYF. The CDR3 DNA follows: TGCAGCGTTACGACGGACAGAATCTACGAGCAGTACTTC.

The rearrangement links TRBV19 to TRBJ2-1, with 13 bases aligning to TRBD2. The CDR3 is 17 residues long. From germline, CDR1 is LNHDA and CDR2 SQIVND (reference sequence). V was pared by 4 bases and J by 3 bases, with 6 bases of the junction left unmatched. CDR3 sequence (DNA): TGTGCCAGTAGTACCTCGGGACTAGCGGGATTCTACAATGAGCAGTTCTTC. Translation: CASSTSGLAGFYNEQFF.

About this clone itself: Germline is not matched at one junction end, which may reflect a read error. The genes are TRBV28 and TRBJ1-1; D unclear. Germline V gives CDR1 MDHEN, CDR2 SYDVKM. The CDR3 has 15 amino acids. The CDR3 sequence is CGSSLEALADTEAFF. The CDR3, as DNA: TGTGGCAGCAGTTTGGAGGCCCTGGCGGACACTGAAGCTTTCTTT.

The chain is built from TRBV27 and TRBJ2-2; TRBD1 matches at 9 bases. The germline CDR1 and CDR2 sequences are MNHEY and SMNVEV (reference sequence). The CDR3 loop spans 14 amino acids. J lost 5 bases, V lost 8 bases, and 6 bases had no gene match. The CDR3 region is CASGGQGWTGELFF. CDR3 DNA sequence: TGTGCCAGCGGGGGACAGGGATGGACCGGGGAGCTGTTTTTT.

The V gene is TRBV25-1, the J gene TRBJ1-2; D gene uncertain. Between the trimmed V and J ends, which lost 4 bases and 8 bases, there was a span of 11 bases. The CDR3 spans 12 residues. Germline CDR1 and CDR2: MGHDK and SYGVNS. The CDR3 here is CASSGAGMGYTF. CDR3 nucleotide sequence: TGTGCCAGCAGTGGCGCAGGAATGGGCTACACCTTC.

The V and J genes are TRBV6-5 and TRBJ1-6; 9 nucleotides agree with TRBD1. The CDR3 contains 14 residues. J gave up 7 bases and V 6 bases, and 4 bases lay outside the gene matches. Germline V gives CDR1 MNHEY, CDR2 SVGAGI. DNA of the CDR3: TGTGCCAGCAGGGGGACAGGGCTAAATTCACCCCTCCACTTT. This gives the protein CASRGTGLNSPLHF.

V usage is TRBV28 and J usage is TRBJ1-5, with D possibly being TRBD1 (5 bases). The ends were cut back, 2 bases at V and 2 bases at J, with 13 bases in the middle. Per the germline V gene, CDR1 is MDHEN and CDR2 is SYDVKM. There are 16 residues in the CDR3. CDR3 loop: CASSLPQGDGNQPQHF. Written as DNA, the CDR3 is TGTGCCAGCAGTTTACCGCAGGGCGACGGCAATCAGCCCCAGCATTTT.

This clone was observed a few times. Given a far larger clone just one base away, this is likely a sequencing read error. Because it lacks the conserved phenylalanine or tryptophan at the end, this CDR3 is likely a read error. This rearrangement joins TRBV29-1 to TRBJ2-7, with D maybe TRBD2 (5 bases). Trimming stripped 3 bases from V and 4 bases from J, with 13 bases between. This CDR3 contains 13 residues. CDR1 is SQVTM, CDR2 ANQGSEA, per germline. In DNA form, the CDR3 reads TGCAGCGTTGATGTCGGGGAAGGATACGAGCAGTACCTC. Its translation is CSVDVGEGYEQYL.

The CDR3 DNA follows: TGTGCCACCAGCAGAGAACCTAGCGGGGGTAATACAGACGAGCAGTACTTC. Encoded protein: CATSREPSGGNTDEQYF. V gene TRBV15 combines with J gene TRBJ2-7; TRBD2 matches at 10 bases. The germline gives CDR1 LNHNV, CDR2 YYDKDF (reference sequence). CDR3 length: 17 amino acids. J was trimmed by 5 bases and V by 0 bases; bases with no gene match: 10.

The chain is built from TRBV28 and TRBJ1-5; 8 positions match TRBD1. The CDR3 sequence is 15 residues long. Germline V gene lookup returns CDR1 MDHEN and CDR2 SYDVKM. The V gene end was trimmed by 2 bases and the J gene end by 4 bases; junction bases not matched to a gene: 4. CDR3 DNA sequence: TGTGCCAGCAGTTTAAGTCAGGGGGCAAATCAGCCCCAGCATTTT. Translation gives CASSLSQGANQPQHF.